Below, 11 T cell receptor beta chains from the same sample are listed, as sequenced in a study of blood T cells in healthy people across ages. Sample-barcoded 5' priming and a J-beta primer mix drove a second PCR of about 7 to 12 cycles. TCRdb fed the 5' RACE reads into MiXCR, producing one record per CDR3 protein. The sample has approximately 780,000 distinct CDR3 sequences, around 24% seen once; the top ten hold about 3%. In addition, the sample was reused for a study of T cells of mothers and their children.

The sample comprised blood. The receptors derive from a boy younger than 18 in good health.

This clonotype has a single count. The J gene is TRBJ1-2, the V gene TRBV18; TRBD1 aligns across 7 bases. Germline CDR1 KGHSH, CDR2 LQKENI. V gave up 2 bases and J gave up 1 base; unmatched junction bases: 16. The CDR3 length is 19 residues. CDR3 nucleotides: TGTGCCAGCTCACCAGGACCCTTGACAGGGATCCAATTTAACTATGGCTACACCTTC. It codes for CASSPGPLTGIQFNYGYTF.

This clonotype was seen ten or more times. This chain connects TRBV9 to TRBJ2-5; possibly TRBD2 for D (5 bases). Germline CDR1 is SGDLS and CDR2 is YYNGEE. Trimming shortened V by 4 bases and J by 3 bases, and 10 bases separated the two germline ends. CDR3 size: 13 residues. DNA of the CDR3: TGTGCCAGCAGCTCGGGGAGCGAAGAGACCCAGTACTTC. It encodes CASSSGSEETQYF. Using reference TRBV9 and TRBJ2-5 for the parts outside the CDR3, the full variable domain is DSGVTQTPKHLITATGQRVTLRCSPRSGDLSVYWYQQSLDQGLQFLIQYYNGEERAKGNILERFSAQQFPDLHSELNLSSLELGDSALYFCASSSGSEETQYFGPGTRLLVL.

The CDR3: CAINRDLGTDTQYF. Here the CDR3 DNA reads TGTGCCATCAATAGGGACCTCGGCACAGATACGCAGTATTTT. The chain employs TRBV10-3 and TRBJ2-3, with D possibly called TRBD1 or TRBD2 (5 bases each). V dropped 7 bases and J dropped 1 base, with 12 bases sitting between them. The CDR3 loop spans 14 amino acids. The germline gives CDR1 ENHRY, CDR2 SYGVKD.

The chain employs TRBV5-6 and TRBJ1-2; 10 bases match TRBD1. The germline V gene has CDR1 SGHDT and CDR2 YYEEEE. Trimming removed 4 bases from V and 4 bases from J; junction bases left unmatched: 4. The CDR3 totals 14 residues. Here the CDR3 reads CASSTGTGVYGYTF. The CDR3 DNA follows: TGTGCCAGCAGCACCGGGACAGGGGTCTATGGCTACACCTTC.

The rearrangement joins TRBV27 to TRBJ1-6; TRBD1 is a possible D gene (5 bases). From germline, CDR1 is MNHEY and CDR2 SMNVEV (reference sequence). V was shortened by 4 bases and J by 0 bases, with 10 bases between the two germline ends. The CDR3 length is 16 residues. The CDR3 here is CASSSPGSSYNSPLHF. The CDR3 coding sequence is TGTGCCAGCAGTTCACCAGGGAGCTCCTATAATTCACCCCTCCACTTT.

The chain uses TRBV6-6 and TRBJ1-2; D is perhaps TRBD1 (5 bases). This CDR3 has 14 residues. Trimming shortened V by 7 bases and J by 3 bases, and 15 bases separated the two germline ends. Germline V gives CDR1 MNHNY, CDR2 SVGAGI (reference sequence). The CDR3 DNA sequence: TGTGCCAGCATCCCCCCGGGGCCGTACTATGGCTACACCTTC. Residues: CASIPPGPYYGYTF.

The table lists this clonotype with a few counts. The chain joins TRBV7-9 to TRBJ1-6; 9 nucleotides line up with TRBD1. The trim removed 5 bases at V and 9 bases at J, leaving 11 bases unmatched. This CDR3 is 16 amino acids long. CDR1 is SEHNR, CDR2 FQNEAQ, per germline (reference sequence). CDR3 nucleotide sequence: TGTGCCAGCAGCGCCCAGGGACAGGGTCTCGGTTCACCCCTCCACTTT. As protein: CASSAQGQGLGSPLHF.

The sample holds a few counts of this clonotype. The DNA of the CDR3 is TGCGCCAGCAATCCGGGACTGACAACCTACGAGCAGTACTTC. It codes for CASNPGLTTYEQYF. The chain links TRBV10-2 to TRBJ2-5, with a weak D call TRBD2 (6 bases). The J call is in doubt because the DNA end fits TRBJ2-7 better. The CDR3 spans 14 residues. From germline, CDR1 is WSHSY and CDR2 SAAADI.

V gene TRBV12-3 or TRBV12-4 combines with J gene TRBJ1-3; D is undetermined. The CDR3 totals 13 residues. The V gene lost 6 bases and the J gene lost 4 bases, with 10 bases spanning the gap. Here the CDR3 DNA reads TGTGCCAGCAGCGACCCTGAGGGAAACACCATATATTTT. This gives the protein CASSDPEGNTIYF.

This clonotype was observed a handful of times. The chain recombines TRBV12-3 or TRBV12-4 with TRBJ2-5; 7 positions agree with TRBD1. This CDR3 has 14 amino acids. J was trimmed by 4 bases and V by 6 bases; bases with no gene match: 8. The CDR3 loop is CASSEGQIGETQYF. In DNA, the CDR3 is TGTGCCAGCAGCGAGGGACAGATCGGAGAGACCCAGTACTTC.

The chain couples TRBV6-5 to TRBJ2-3; 7 positions match TRBD2. CDR3 length: 18 residues. V trimming: 4 bases; J trimming: 2 bases; junction bases outside the gene matches: 15. Germline V gene lookup returns CDR1 MNHEY and CDR2 SVGAGI. CDR3 sequence reads: CASSFDRGSAGHTDTQYF. CDR3 nucleotides: TGTGCCAGCAGTTTTGATCGTGGATCAGCGGGGCACACAGATACGCAGTATTTT.